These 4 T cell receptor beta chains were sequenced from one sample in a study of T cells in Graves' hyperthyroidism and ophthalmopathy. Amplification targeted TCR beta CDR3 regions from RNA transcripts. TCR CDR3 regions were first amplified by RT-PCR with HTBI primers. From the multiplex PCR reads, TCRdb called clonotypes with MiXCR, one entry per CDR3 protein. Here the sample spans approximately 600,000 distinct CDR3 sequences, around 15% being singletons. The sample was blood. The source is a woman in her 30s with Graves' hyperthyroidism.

The CDR3 nucleotides read TGTGCCAGCAGCTTTGGGCAGGGGAGGTCGAATGAGCAGTTCTTC. Translated, it gives CASSFGQGRSNEQFF. J is TRBJ2-1 and V is TRBV11-2; D assignment may be TRBD1 or TRBD2 (6 bases each). This CDR3 contains 15 residues. V was cut by 3 bases and J by 7 bases, with 16 bases left in between. Germline V gene lookup returns CDR1 SGHAT and CDR2 FQNNGV.

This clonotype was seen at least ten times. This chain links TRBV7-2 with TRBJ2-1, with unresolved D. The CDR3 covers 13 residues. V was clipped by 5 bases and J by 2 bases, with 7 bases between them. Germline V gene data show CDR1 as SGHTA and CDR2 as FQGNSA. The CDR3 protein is CASSQRTYNEQFF. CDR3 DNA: TGTGCCAGCAGCCAACGCACCTACAATGAGCAGTTCTTC.

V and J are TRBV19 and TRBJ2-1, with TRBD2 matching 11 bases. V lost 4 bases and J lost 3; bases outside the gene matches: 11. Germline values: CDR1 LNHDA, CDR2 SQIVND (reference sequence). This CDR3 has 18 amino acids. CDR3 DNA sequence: TGTGCCAGTAGTACTCTCATTAGCGGGAGGGCCGACTACAATGAGCAGTTCTTC. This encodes CASSTLISGRADYNEQFF. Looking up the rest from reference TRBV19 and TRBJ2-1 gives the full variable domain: DGGITQSPKYLFRKEGQNVTLSCEQNLNHDAMYWYRQDPGQGLRLIYYSQIVNDFQKGDIAEGYSVSREKKESFPLTVTSAQKNPTAFYLCASSTLISGRADYNEQFFGPGTRLTVL.

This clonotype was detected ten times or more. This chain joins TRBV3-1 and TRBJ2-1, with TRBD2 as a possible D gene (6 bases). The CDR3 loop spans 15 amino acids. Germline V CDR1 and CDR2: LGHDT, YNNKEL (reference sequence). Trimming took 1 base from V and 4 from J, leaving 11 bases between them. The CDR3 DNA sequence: TGTGCCAGCAGCCAAGTGGCTAGCGTATACAATGAGCAGTTCTTC. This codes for CASSQVASVYNEQFF.